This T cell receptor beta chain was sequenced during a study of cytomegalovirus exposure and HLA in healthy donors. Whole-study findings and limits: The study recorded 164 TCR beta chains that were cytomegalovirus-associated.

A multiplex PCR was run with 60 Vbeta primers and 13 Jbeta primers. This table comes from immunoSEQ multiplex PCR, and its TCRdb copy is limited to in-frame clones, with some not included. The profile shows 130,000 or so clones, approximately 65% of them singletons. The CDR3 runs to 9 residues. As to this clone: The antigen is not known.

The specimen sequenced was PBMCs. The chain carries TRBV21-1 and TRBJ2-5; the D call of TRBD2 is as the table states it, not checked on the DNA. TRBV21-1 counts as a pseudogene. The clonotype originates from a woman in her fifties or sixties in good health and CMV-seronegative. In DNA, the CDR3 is TGTGCCAGCACGGAGACCCAGTACTTC. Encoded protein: CASTETQYF.